One sample yielded the 17 T cell receptor beta chains listed below, sequenced in a study of early T cells in non-severe SARS-CoV-2 infection. TCRdb reprocessed the 5' RACE reads via MiXCR and lists one record per CDR3 protein. Of some 110,000 distinct CDR3 sequences in the sample, 15% were seen once. Source material: whole blood. Source of these receptors: an adult who was a healthcare worker with PCR-confirmed SARS-CoV-2 infection or an uninfected control (not recorded which).

The rearrangement links TRBV11-2 to TRBJ1-2; D is undetermined. CDR3 size: 13 residues. The V end was cut by 5 bases, the J end by 0 bases, with 7 bases between. Looked up from germline, CDR1 is SGHAT and CDR2 is FQNNGV. As DNA, the CDR3 is TGTGCCAGCAGCCTTACACCTAACTATGGCTACACCTTC. Protein: CASSLTPNYGYTF. Drawing the rest from reference TRBV11-2 and TRBJ1-2, the complete variable domain is EAGVAQSPRYKIIEKRQSVAFWCNPISGHATLYWYQQILGQGPKLLIQFQNNGVVDDSQLPKDRFSAERLKGVDSTLKIQPAKLEDSAVYLCASSLTPNYGYTFGSGTRLTVV.

This clonotype came up a few times. This chain joins TRBV7-9 and TRBJ2-1; D is uncertain. V was cut by 5 bases and J by 4 bases, with 15 bases left in between. The CDR3 extends over 15 amino acids. Germline values: CDR1 SEHNR, CDR2 FQNEAQ (reference sequence). The CDR3 spells CASSPWTLPYNEQFF. CDR3 bases: TGTGCCAGCAGCCCCTGGACCCTCCCTTACAATGAGCAGTTCTTC.

Ten or more counts support this clonotype. V gene TRBV6-6 combines with J gene TRBJ1-3; D gene ambiguous. Deletions cut 5 bases from V and 0 bases from J, with 11 bases between. CDR1 is MNHNY, CDR2 SVGAGI, per germline (reference sequence). CDR3 length: 15 residues. The DNA of the CDR3 is TGTGCCAGCAGTAACCAAGGATTCTCTGGAAACACCATATATTTT. Translating gives CASSNQGFSGNTIYF.

The chain carries TRBV7-9 and TRBJ2-2; no reliable D call. The CDR3 consists of 15 residues. Germline CDR1 reads SEHNR; CDR2 reads FQNEAQ (reference sequence). Trimming took off 10 bases at V and 0 bases at J, with 15 bases between the two ends. CDR3: CATIIGPSNTGELFF. In nucleotides, the CDR3 is TGTGCCACCATTATTGGACCCTCGAACACCGGGGAGCTGTTTTTT.

This rearrangement joins TRBV5-5 to TRBJ1-4; D gene unclear. Trimming took 0 bases from V and 1 from J, leaving 7 bases between them. Per germline, CDR1 SGHKS and CDR2 YYEKEE (reference sequence). CDR3 length: 15 residues. The CDR3 region is CASSLGSLTNEKLFF. DNA for the CDR3: TGTGCCAGCAGCTTGGGGAGTCTAACTAATGAAAAACTGTTTTTT.

This clonotype was seen a few times. The DNA for the CDR3 is TGTGCCAGCAGCTTTTGGGACGGCACTGAAGCTTTCTTT. This encodes CASSFWDGTEAFF. V and J are TRBV13 and TRBJ1-1; tentatively, D is TRBD1 (5 bases). V lost 3 bases to trimming and J lost 4 bases, with 9 bases between them. From germline, CDR1 is PRHDT and CDR2 FYEKMQ (reference sequence). The CDR3 spans 13 residues.

The chain is built from TRBV7-9 and TRBJ2-1; D is unresolved. V was clipped by 6 bases and J by 7 bases, with 19 bases between them. The CDR3 consists of 15 residues. Looked up from germline, CDR1 is SEHNR and CDR2 is FQNEAQ (reference sequence). The CDR3 nucleotides read TGTGCCAGCAGTCTCGGGCTAGGGCTTAAGAATGAGCAGTTCTTC. As protein: CASSLGLGLKNEQFF.

The chain uses TRBV19 and TRBJ2-1; D might be TRBD2 (6 bases). Trimming took off 6 bases at V and 1 base at J, with 13 bases between the two ends. This CDR3 has 15 residues. CDR1 is LNHDA and CDR2 is SQIVND in the germline V gene (reference sequence). CDR3 sequence (DNA): TGTGCCAGTAGCCGGGAGACAGTTTCCTACAATGAGCAGTTCTTC. This codes for CASSRETVSYNEQFF.

This clonotype turned up a few times. The chain recombines TRBV7-8 with TRBJ2-7; D unclear. Between the trimmed V and J ends, which lost 3 bases and 2 bases, there was a span of 11 bases. Looked up from germline, CDR1 is SGHVS and CDR2 is FQNEAQ. CDR3 length: 14 amino acids. The chain's CDR3 is CASSFGILTYEQYF. CDR3 nucleotides: TGTGCCAGCAGCTTTGGGATTCTAACCTACGAGCAGTACTTC. The full variable domain, completed using reference TRBV7-8 and TRBJ2-7, is GAGVSQSPRYKVAKRGQDVALRCDPISGHVSLFWYQQALGQGPEFLTYFQNEAQLDKSGLPSDRFFAERPEGSVSTLKIQRTQQEDSAVYLCASSFGILTYEQYFGPGTRLTVT.

This clonotype has a handful of counts. This chain joins TRBV5-1 and TRBJ1-6; D may be TRBD1 (5 bases). Germline assignment: CDR1 SGHRS and CDR2 YFSETQ. Trimming pared 2 bases from V and 5 bases from J, leaving 8 bases between. This CDR3 spans 14 amino acids. Here the CDR3 DNA reads TGCGCCAGCAGCTTTCAGGGCGATAATTCACCCCTCCACTTT. Protein product: CASSFQGDNSPLHF.

This clonotype was seen ten or more times. J is TRBJ2-3 and V is TRBV7-9; maybe TRBD2 (6 bases). This CDR3 region has 14 residues. V lost 5 bases to trimming and J lost 2 bases, with 11 bases between them. The germline V gene has CDR1 SEHNR and CDR2 FQNEAQ (reference sequence). CDR3 DNA: TGTGCCAGCAGCCCCCCGGGGGACACAGATACGCAGTATTTT. Its protein is CASSPPGDTDTQYF.

The chain employs TRBV12-3 or TRBV12-4 and TRBJ1-1; the match to TRBD1 covers 8 bases. This CDR3 has 14 amino acids. V was pared by 1 base and J by 6 bases, with 4 bases of the junction left unmatched. This CDR3 is CASSLVQGAAEAFF. Written as DNA, the CDR3 is TGTGCCAGCAGTTTAGTGCAGGGGGCGGCTGAAGCTTTCTTT.

V is TRBV25-1 and J is TRBJ1-4; no clear D. With 4 bases removed from V and 7 bases from J, the gap between germline ends came to 13 bases. This CDR3 is 14 amino acids long. Germline-derived CDR1 and CDR2 are MGHDK and SYGVNS. CDR3 nucleotide sequence: TGTGCCAGCAGTGGGGCCCCGGGAGGTGAAAAACTGTTTTTT. Protein: CASSGAPGGEKLFF.

The gene calls are TRBV3-1 and TRBJ1-1; D remains unclear. This CDR3 has 14 residues. Trimming removed 0 bases at V and 8 bases at J, with 13 bases between. Germline V CDR1 and CDR2: LGHDT, YNNKEL (reference sequence). CDR3 loop: CASSQDGSVGEAFF. The CDR3 DNA reads TGTGCCAGCAGCCAAGATGGGAGTGTTGGAGAAGCTTTCTTT.

The chain combines TRBV5-4 with TRBJ2-1; D may be TRBD1 or TRBD2 (5 bases each). CDR3 length equals 15 residues. Trimming stripped 5 bases from V and 7 bases from J, with 19 bases between. Looked up from germline, CDR1 is SGHNT and CDR2 is YYREEE (reference sequence). The CDR3 region is CASRQGRMEANEQFF. CDR3 bases: TGTGCCAGCAGGCAGGGACGCATGGAGGCGAATGAGCAGTTCTTC.

This clonotype was picked up many times. The chain links TRBV5-1 to TRBJ1-6; TRBD1 might be the D (6 bases). The CDR3 length is 15 residues. In germline, CDR1 is SGHRS, CDR2 YFSETQ. Between the trimmed V and J ends, which lost 2 bases and 7 bases, there was a span of 13 bases. The DNA of the CDR3 is TGCGCCAGCAGCTTTGGAACAACAGGGAATTCACCCCTCCACTTT. It encodes CASSFGTTGNSPLHF.

This clonotype has just a few counts. The V and J genes are TRBV3-1 and TRBJ1-2; tentatively, D is TRBD1 (5 bases). The CDR3 is 15 amino acids. The V end was cut by 0 bases, the J end by 4 bases, with 12 bases between. CDR1 LGHDT and CDR2 YNNKEL come from the germline V gene (reference sequence). CDR3 in amino acids: CASSQDEGRIYGYTF. The DNA of the CDR3 is TGTGCCAGCAGCCAAGATGAGGGACGGATCTATGGCTACACCTTC.